Only a few counts were recorded for the clone carrying this T cell receptor (beta chain). Its antigen is undetermined. The source of the sample is a study of response to subunit inactivated influenza vaccine. TCRdb recomputed calls from the RT-PCR reads with MiXCR, one row per CDR3 protein. The table lists approximately 290,000 distinct CDR3 sequences, roughly 22% of them singletons. Study results and caveats: After each seasonal influenza vaccination, few new T cells are recruited, the authors suggested.

The specimen comprised PBMCs from blood, sampled 21 months after vaccination. The sequence derives from a man between 50 and 75 years old who received an inactivated influenza vaccine.

CDR3 nucleotides: TGCAGTGCCCCACAGGGGTCCTATAATTCACCCCTCCACTTT. It specifies CSAPQGSYNSPLHF. The chain uses TRBV20-1 and TRBJ1-6, with TRBD1 matching 7 bases. After removal of 6 bases from V and 1 base from J, the junction contained 3 bases not matched to a gene. CDR1 and CDR2 (germline): DFQATT, SNEGSKA (reference sequence). This CDR3 has 14 amino acids.